The 9 T cell receptor beta chains given below trace back to one sample, sequenced in a study of PD-1 blockade in classical Hodgkin lymphoma. TCRdb's table, derived via immunoSEQ multiplex PCR, lists solely in-frame clones and lacks some. The table includes approximately 70,000 clones, approximately 94% detected once. All patients experienced relapse after autologous stem cell transplantation, and brentuximab vedotin exposure was variable. The starting material was peripheral blood mononuclear cells (PBMCs), obtained at baseline. These receptor sequences come from a human donor with classical Hodgkin lymphoma.

This chain connects TRBV15 to TRBJ2-7, with D perhaps TRBD1 or TRBD2 (5 bases each). The CDR3 has 17 residues. Germline-derived CDR1 and CDR2 are LNHNV and YYDKDF (reference sequence). The V end was cut by 1 base, the J end by 0 bases, with 16 bases between. CDR3 amino acids: CATSRGSLGTSSYEQYF. CDR3 in DNA: TGTGCCACCAGCAGAGGTTCCCTGGGGACCAGCTCCTACGAGCAGTACTTC.

V and J are TRBV10-3 and TRBJ1-3; no firm D call. CDR3 length equals 15 residues. Trimming removed 0 bases at V and 0 bases at J, with 6 bases between. Germline CDR1 ENHRY, CDR2 SYGVKD. CDR3 amino acids: CAISESGISGNTIYF. Here the CDR3 DNA reads TGTGCCATCAGTGAGTCGGGGATCTCTGGAAACACCATATATTTT.

V usage is TRBV27 and J usage is TRBJ2-2, with D perhaps TRBD2 (7 bases). Per germline, CDR1 MNHEY and CDR2 SMNVEV (reference sequence). The CDR3 runs to 15 residues. V dropped 3 bases and J dropped 7 bases, with 15 bases sitting between them. In DNA, the CDR3 is TGTGCCAGCAGTTTCGAGGGGGGGGCCTTCGGGGAGCTGTTTTTT. Its protein product is CASSFEGGAFGELFF.

The CDR3 region has the DNA TGTGCCAGCAGCCCTCTTCCCGTAACTGGGGCCAACGTCCTGACTTTC. Encoded protein: CASSPLPVTGANVLTF. The rearrangement links TRBV5-6 to TRBJ2-6, with unresolved D. Germline assignment: CDR1 SGHDT and CDR2 YYEEEE. Trimming left V 4 bases short and J 2 bases short, with 13 bases between. This CDR3 has 16 residues. The full variable domain, rest sourced from reference TRBV5-6 and TRBJ2-6, is DAGVTQSPTHLIKTRGQQVTLRCSPKSGHDTVSWYQQALGQGPQFIFQYYEEEERQRGNFPDRFSGHQFPNYSSELNVNALLLGDSALYLCASSPLPVTGANVLTFGAGSRLTVL.

The CDR3 is CASSPAIRAEAFF. CDR3 in DNA: TGTGCCAGCAGTCCAGCCATCAGGGCCGAAGCTTTCTTT. V usage is TRBV7-6 and J usage is TRBJ1-1; weak D call: TRBD1 (5 bases). There are 13 residues in the CDR3. The germline V gene has CDR1 SGHVS and CDR2 FNYEAQ. Trimming took off 6 bases at V and 8 bases at J, with 16 bases between the two ends. The full variable domain, its missing parts supplied by reference TRBV7-6 and TRBJ1-1, is GAGVSQSPRYKVTKRGQDVALRCDPISGHVSLYWYRQALGQGPEFLTYFNYEAQQDKSGLPNDRFSAERPEGSISTLTIQRTEQRDSAMYRCASSPAIRAEAFFGQGTRLTVV.

The chain joins TRBV15 to TRBJ2-5; TRBD2 might be the D (6 bases). Trimming removed 5 bases from V and 1 base from J, with 8 bases in between. The length of the CDR3 is 13 residues. Germline CDR1 reads LNHNV; CDR2 reads YYDKDF (reference sequence). In DNA form, the CDR3 reads TGTGCCACCAGCCGGGGGATCCAAGAGACCCAGTACTTC. Its protein product is CATSRGIQETQYF.

This clone was seen a single time. This chain connects TRBV4-3 to TRBJ2-1; TRBD2 agrees at 9 bases. The CDR3 length is 15 residues. J was trimmed by 7 bases and V by 1 base; bases with no gene match: 5. CDR1 and CDR2 (germline): LGHNA, YSLEER. CDR3 residues: CASSQAIAGVNEQFF. CDR3 coding DNA: TGCGCCAGCAGCCAAGCGATAGCGGGAGTGAATGAGCAGTTCTTC.

The table lists this clone with a count of one. The chain employs TRBV5-5 and TRBJ2-1, with 7 bases fitting TRBD2. Germline V gene lookup returns CDR1 SGHKS and CDR2 YYEKEE (reference sequence). V lost 4 bases, J lost 4 bases, and 8 bases stayed unmatched. This CDR3 is 15 amino acids long. The CDR3: CASSPGLAEYNEQFF. CDR3 DNA sequence: TGTGCCAGCAGCCCGGGGCTAGCGGAATACAATGAGCAGTTCTTC.

The CDR3 protein is CASGLRGRNSPLHF. For the CDR3, the DNA is TGTGCTAGTGGTTTAAGGGGCCGGAATTCACCCCTCCACTTT. This chain uses TRBV12-5 with TRBJ1-6, with TRBD1 as a possible D gene (5 bases). The V gene's germline CDR1 is LGHNT and CDR2 FRNRAP. V dropped 3 bases and J dropped 7 bases, with 10 bases sitting between them. This CDR3 has 14 residues.